Shown below are 11 T cell receptor beta chains from a single sample sequenced in a study of blood T cell repertoires in COVID-19. The assay was immunoSEQ multiplex PCR, and TCRdb's table has in-frame clones only and misses some. The sample has 99,000 or so clones; roughly 80% are singletons. Sample: peripheral blood. These receptors were obtained from a man in his sixties with acute or convalescent COVID-19.

This clone occurred once. The V call is TRBV3-1 (or the pseudogene TRBV3-2), the J call TRBJ1-5; D unresolved. Trimming removed 0 bases at V and 4 bases at J, with 10 bases between. CDR1 and CDR2 (germline): LGHDT, YNNKEL (reference sequence). The CDR3 length is 15 residues. As DNA, the CDR3 is TGTGCCAGCAGCCAAGATTCCGGTTCGAATCAGCCCCAGCATTTT. Protein product: CASSQDSGSNQPQHF.

This sequence joins TRBV2 and TRBJ1-1, with D uncertain. The CDR3 sequence is 14 residues long. V lost 8 bases and J lost 5, with 18 bases in between. Germline CDR1 is SNHLY and CDR2 is FYNNEI. For the CDR3, the DNA is TGTGCCAGCCTGAGAGGAGAGGCCCGTACTGAAGCTTTCTTT. Protein sequence: CASLRGEARTEAFF.

The count of this clone is one. The V gene is TRBV19, the J gene TRBJ1-5; D may be TRBD1 (5 bases). With 4 bases removed from V and 5 bases from J, the gap between germline ends came to 15 bases. The CDR3 is made up of 15 amino acids. In germline, CDR1 is LNHDA, CDR2 SQIVND (reference sequence). As DNA, the CDR3 is TGTGCCAGTAGTACAGGGATCACCCAGGATCAGCCCCAGCATTTT. Translated, it gives CASSTGITQDQPQHF.

The V call is TRBV5-8, the J call TRBJ2-2, with 9 bases matching TRBD1. The CDR3 has 15 residues. Germline trimming cut 5 bases from V and 4 bases from J; bases unmatched to any gene: 6. Germline CDR1 and CDR2: SGHTS and YDEGEE. CDR3 in amino acids: CASRPRTGVTGELFF. CDR3 nucleotides: TGTGCCAGCAGACCCCGGACAGGGGTCACCGGGGAGCTGTTTTTT.

This clone occurred a few times. V usage is TRBV6-5 and J usage is TRBJ1-2, with 7 bases identical to TRBD1. With V trimmed by 0 bases and J by 5 bases, 0 bases remained unmatched. CDR3 size: 13 residues. The germline CDR1 and CDR2 sequences are MNHEY and SVGAGI. The CDR3 sequence: CASSYSGQYGYTF. In DNA form, the CDR3 reads TGTGCCAGCAGTTACTCGGGACAGTATGGCTACACCTTC.

V usage is TRBV18 and J usage is TRBJ1-1; weak D call: TRBD1 (5 bases). The V and J ends lost 6 bases and 3 bases respectively, with 14 bases between them. Germline V lookup: CDR1 KGHSH, CDR2 LQKENI. This CDR3 contains 14 residues. The CDR3 region is CASSPRGSDTEAFF. The DNA of the CDR3 is TGTGCCAGCTCCCCCCGGGGGTCGGACACTGAAGCTTTCTTT. The entire variable domain, with the rest obtained from reference TRBV18 and TRBJ1-1, is as follows: NAGVMQNPRHLVRRRGQEARLRCSPMKGHSHVYWYRQLPEEGLKFMVYLQKENIIDESGMPKERFSAEFPKEGPSILRIQQVVRGDSAAYFCASSPRGSDTEAFFGQGTRLTVV.

The V and J genes are TRBV6-5 and TRBJ2-7, with TRBD1 identical over 9 bases. The CDR3 contains 15 residues. V shed 2 bases and J 7 bases; nucleotides not matched to a gene: 9. Germline assignment: CDR1 MNHEY and CDR2 SVGAGI. The CDR3 loop is CASSYGGTGTFEQYF. CDR3 sequence (DNA): TGTGCCAGCAGTTACGGTGGGACAGGGACGTTTGAGCAGTACTTC.

The gene calls are TRBV24-1 and TRBJ2-3, with 9 bases aligning to TRBD1. The CDR3 is 15 residues long. The trim removed 7 bases at V and 2 bases at J, leaving 6 bases unmatched. Germline V gene sequence: CDR1 KGHDR, CDR2 SFDVKD. This CDR3 reads CATSSGTGFTDTQYF. In DNA form, the CDR3 reads TGTGCCACCAGCTCCGGGACAGGGTTCACAGATACGCAGTATTTT.

V gene TRBV7-8 combines with J gene TRBJ1-1; D call uncertain. CDR1 and CDR2 (germline): SGHVS, FQNEAQ. This CDR3 has 15 residues. Trimming shortened V by 3 bases and J by 6 bases, and 17 bases separated the two germline ends. The CDR3 coding sequence is TGTGCCAGCAGCTTCGAGCGTGGAAGATGGGCTGAAGCTTTCTTT. It yields the protein CASSFERGRWAEAFF. Full variable domain (rest looked up from reference TRBV7-8 and TRBJ1-1): GAGVSQSPRYKVAKRGQDVALRCDPISGHVSLFWYQQALGQGPEFLTYFQNEAQLDKSGLPSDRFFAERPEGSVSTLKIQRTQQEDSAVYLCASSFERGRWAEAFFGQGTRLTVV.

There are a few counts of this clone. Other nucleotide sequences from this sample produce the same CDR3. This sequence joins TRBV19 and TRBJ1-2, with 8 bases matching TRBD1. V dropped 3 bases and J dropped 5; count of bases not matched to a gene: 8. This CDR3 contains 15 residues. Per the germline V gene, CDR1 is LNHDA and CDR2 is SQIVND (reference sequence). In DNA, the CDR3 is TGTGCCAGTAGTATTGGGGCAGGGGGCCGATATGGCTACACCTTC. It is translated as CASSIGAGGRYGYTF.

J is TRBJ2-5 and V is TRBV7-2, with D tentatively TRBD1 (6 bases). The CDR3 is 13 residues long. Germline loops: CDR1 SGHTA, CDR2 FQGNSA. V lost 5 bases, J lost 2 bases, and 9 bases lay in between. The CDR3 loop is CASSQDRQETQYF. The CDR3, as DNA: TGTGCCAGCAGCCAGGACAGACAAGAGACCCAGTACTTC. The full variable domain, completed using reference TRBV7-2 and TRBJ2-5, is GAGVSQSPSNKVTEKGKDVELRCDPISGHTALYWYRQSLGQGLEFLIYFQGNSAPDKSGLPSDRFSAERTGGSVSTLTIQRTQQEDSAVYLCASSQDRQETQYFGPGTRLLVL.